This T cell receptor (beta chain) stems from a study of blood T cell repertoires in COVID-19. Study as a whole: PBMCs, B-cell-depleted T cells, or T cells provided the cDNA or gDNA that made up the material.

Seattle researchers signed up patients amid active infection and tracked them longitudinally. This CDR3 has 15 residues. CDR1 is LNHDA and CDR2 is SQIVND in the germline V gene (reference sequence). Trimming took 1 base from V and 0 from J, leaving 7 bases between them. Of note for this clone: At the DNA level, this CDR3 is encoded by other sequences in the same sample as well.

Per the authors' pipeline: The authors estimated nucleated cell counts from reference gene primer amplification. Sequenced by immunoSEQ multiplex PCR; TCRdb stores in-frame clones only, minus some. For V, J and clone size, that table is used; D and trimming come from the DNA. The sample has 250,000 to 300,000 clones, about nine tenths seen once. This chain uses TRBV19 with TRBJ1-5; D uncertain. The origin of this receptor is a young woman with COVID-19, enrolled during active disease. The specimen sequenced was peripheral blood. The CDR3 DNA follows: TGTGCCAGTAGTATAGTCCCGGGTAGCAATCAGCCCCAGCATTTT. The encoded protein is CASSIVPGSNQPQHF. The full variable domain, completed using reference TRBV19 and TRBJ1-5, is DGGITQSPKYLFRKEGQNVTLSCEQNLNHDAMYWYRQDPGQGLRLIYYSQIVNDFQKGDIAEGYSVSREKKESFPLTVTSAQKNPTAFYLCASSIVPGSNQPQHFGDGTRLSIL.